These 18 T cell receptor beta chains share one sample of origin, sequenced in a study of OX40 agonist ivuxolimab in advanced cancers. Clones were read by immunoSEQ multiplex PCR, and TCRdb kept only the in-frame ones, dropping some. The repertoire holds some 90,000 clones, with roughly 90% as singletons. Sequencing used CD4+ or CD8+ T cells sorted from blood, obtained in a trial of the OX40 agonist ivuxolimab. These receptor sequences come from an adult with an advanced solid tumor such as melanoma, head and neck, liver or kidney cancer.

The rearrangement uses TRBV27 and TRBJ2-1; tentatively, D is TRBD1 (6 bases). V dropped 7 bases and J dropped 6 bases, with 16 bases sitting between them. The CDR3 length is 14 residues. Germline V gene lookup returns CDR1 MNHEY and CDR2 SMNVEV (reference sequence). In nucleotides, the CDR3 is TGTGCCAGCACTCCAGGGGCCCCCCTCAATGAGCAGTTCTTC. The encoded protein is CASTPGAPLNEQFF.

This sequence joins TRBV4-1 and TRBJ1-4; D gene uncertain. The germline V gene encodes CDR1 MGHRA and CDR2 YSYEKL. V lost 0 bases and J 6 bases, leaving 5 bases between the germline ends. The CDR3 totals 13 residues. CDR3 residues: CASSQEADEKLFF. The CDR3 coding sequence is TGCGCCAGCAGCCAAGAGGCAGATGAAAAACTGTTTTTT.

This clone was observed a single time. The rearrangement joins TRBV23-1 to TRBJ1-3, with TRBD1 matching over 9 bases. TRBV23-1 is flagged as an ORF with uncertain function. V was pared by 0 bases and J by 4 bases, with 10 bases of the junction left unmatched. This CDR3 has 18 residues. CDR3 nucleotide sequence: TGCGCCAGCAGTCAATCAACAGGGGGCCCTTCTTGCGGAAACACCATATATTTT. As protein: CASSQSTGGPSCGNTIYF.

The CDR3 sequence is CASSESHTEAFF. The CDR3 DNA sequence: TGCGCCAGCAGTGAGTCCCACACTGAAGCTTTCTTT. The chain uses TRBV10-2 and TRBJ1-1; no clear D gene. The CDR3 contains 12 residues. CDR1 WSHSY and CDR2 SAAADI come from the germline V gene. V shed 0 bases and J shed 3 bases, with 2 bases lying between them.

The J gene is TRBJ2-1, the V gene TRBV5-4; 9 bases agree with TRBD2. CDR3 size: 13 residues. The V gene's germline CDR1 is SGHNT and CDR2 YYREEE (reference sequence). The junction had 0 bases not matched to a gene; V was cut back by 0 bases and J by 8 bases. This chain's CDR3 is CASSLVAGDEQFF. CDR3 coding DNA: TGTGCCAGCAGCTTGGTAGCGGGGGATGAGCAGTTCTTC.

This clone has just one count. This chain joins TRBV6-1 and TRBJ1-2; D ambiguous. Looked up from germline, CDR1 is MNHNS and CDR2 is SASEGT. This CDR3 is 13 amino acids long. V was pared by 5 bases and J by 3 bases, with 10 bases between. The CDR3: CASSIGYDYGYTF. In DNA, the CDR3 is TGTGCCAGCAGTATAGGGTACGACTATGGCTACACCTTC.

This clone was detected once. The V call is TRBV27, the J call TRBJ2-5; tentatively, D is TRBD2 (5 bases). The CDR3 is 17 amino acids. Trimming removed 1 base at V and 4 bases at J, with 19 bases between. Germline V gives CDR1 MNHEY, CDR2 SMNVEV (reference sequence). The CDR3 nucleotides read TGTGCCAGCAGTTTATATGGAGAGGGCCGGGCGGGAGAGACCCAGTACTTC. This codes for CASSLYGEGRAGETQYF.

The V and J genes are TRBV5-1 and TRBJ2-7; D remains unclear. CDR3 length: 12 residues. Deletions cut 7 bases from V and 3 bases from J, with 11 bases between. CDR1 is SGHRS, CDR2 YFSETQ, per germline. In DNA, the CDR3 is TGCGCCAGCTCGGACGACCTCTACGAGCAGTACTTC. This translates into CASSDDLYEQYF.

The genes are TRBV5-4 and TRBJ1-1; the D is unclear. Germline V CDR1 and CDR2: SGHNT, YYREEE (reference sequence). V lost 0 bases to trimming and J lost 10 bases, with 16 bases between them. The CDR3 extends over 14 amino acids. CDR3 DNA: TGTGCCAGCAGCTTGGGAACCCTGGCAGCCACAGCTTTCTTT. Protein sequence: CASSLGTLAATAFF. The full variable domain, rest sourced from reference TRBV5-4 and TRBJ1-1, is ETGVTQSPTHLIKTRGQQVTLRCSSQSGHNTVSWYQQALGQGPQFIFQYYREEENGRGNFPPRFSGLQFPNYSSELNVNALELDDSALYLCASSLGTLAATAFFGQGTRLTVV.

CDR3 nucleotide sequence: TGTGCCAGCAGCCTACAGGGGATTGAAGCTTTCTTT. Encoded protein: CASSLQGIEAFF. The chain links TRBV5-8 to TRBJ1-1; the match to TRBD1 covers 7 bases. Per the germline V gene, CDR1 is SGHTS and CDR2 is YDEGEE. This CDR3 region has 12 residues. The V segment lost 4 bases and the J segment 7 bases; nucleotides outside the gene matches: 4. The full variable domain, in which reference TRBV5-8 and TRBJ1-1 provide the parts outside the CDR3, is EAGVTQSPTHLIKTRGQQATLRCSPISGHTSVYWYQQALGLGLQFLLWYDEGEERNRGNFPPRFSGRQFPNYSSELNVNALELEDSALYLCASSLQGIEAFFGQGTRLTVV.

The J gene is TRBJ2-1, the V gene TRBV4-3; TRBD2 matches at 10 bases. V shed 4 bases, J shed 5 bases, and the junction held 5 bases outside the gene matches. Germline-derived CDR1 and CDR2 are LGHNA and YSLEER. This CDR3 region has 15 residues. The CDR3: CASSRDTSGDNEQFF. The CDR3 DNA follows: TGCGCCAGCAGCCGGGATACTAGCGGGGACAATGAGCAGTTCTTC.

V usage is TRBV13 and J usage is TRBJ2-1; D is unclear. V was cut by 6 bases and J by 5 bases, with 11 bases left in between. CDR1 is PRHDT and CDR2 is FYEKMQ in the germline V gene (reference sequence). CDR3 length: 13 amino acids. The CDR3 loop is CASSKGINNEQFF. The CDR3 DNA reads TGTGCCAGCAGTAAGGGAATCAACAATGAGCAGTTCTTC.

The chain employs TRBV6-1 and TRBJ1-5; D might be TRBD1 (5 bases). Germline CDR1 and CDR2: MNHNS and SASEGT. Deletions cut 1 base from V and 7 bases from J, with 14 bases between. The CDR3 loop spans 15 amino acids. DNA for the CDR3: TGTGCCAGCAGTGAAGGGAGGGTCGGGGACCAGCCCCAGCATTTT. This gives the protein CASSEGRVGDQPQHF.

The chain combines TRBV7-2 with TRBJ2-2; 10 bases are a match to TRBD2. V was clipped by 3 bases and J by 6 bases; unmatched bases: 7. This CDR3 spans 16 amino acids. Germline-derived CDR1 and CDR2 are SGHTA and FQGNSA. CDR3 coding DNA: TGTGCCAGCAGCTTGTGGTCTAGCGGGAGCTCCGGGGAGCTGTTTTTT. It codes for CASSLWSSGSSGELFF.

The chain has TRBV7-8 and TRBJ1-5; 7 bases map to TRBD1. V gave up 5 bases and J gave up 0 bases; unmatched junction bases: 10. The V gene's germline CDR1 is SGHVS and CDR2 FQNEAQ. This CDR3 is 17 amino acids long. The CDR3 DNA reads TGTGCCAGCAGCCTACTAGGGACAGCTTATAGCAATCAGCCCCAGCATTTT. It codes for CASSLLGTAYSNQPQHF.

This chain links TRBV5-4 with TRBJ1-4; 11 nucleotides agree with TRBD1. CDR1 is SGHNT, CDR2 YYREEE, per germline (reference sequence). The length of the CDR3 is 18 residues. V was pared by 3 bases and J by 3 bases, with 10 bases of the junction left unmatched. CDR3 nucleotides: TGTGCCAGCAGCTCGTGGACAGGGGGCGTGATAGCTAATGAAAAACTGTTTTTT. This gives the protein CASSSWTGGVIANEKLFF. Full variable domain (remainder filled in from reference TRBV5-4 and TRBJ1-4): ETGVTQSPTHLIKTRGQQVTLRCSSQSGHNTVSWYQQALGQGPQFIFQYYREEENGRGNFPPRFSGLQFPNYSSELNVNALELDDSALYLCASSSWTGGVIANEKLFFGSGTQLSVL.

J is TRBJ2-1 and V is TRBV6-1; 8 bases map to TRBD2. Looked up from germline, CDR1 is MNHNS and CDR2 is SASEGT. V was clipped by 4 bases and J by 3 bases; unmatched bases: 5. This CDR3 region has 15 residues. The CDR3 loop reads CASSVIAGYYNEQFF. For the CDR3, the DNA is TGTGCCAGCAGTGTGATAGCGGGGTACTACAATGAGCAGTTCTTC.

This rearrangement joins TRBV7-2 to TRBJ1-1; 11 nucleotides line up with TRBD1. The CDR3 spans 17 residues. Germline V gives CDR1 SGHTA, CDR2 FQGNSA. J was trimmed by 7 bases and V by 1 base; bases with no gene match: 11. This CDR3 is CASSLVIPGQGGIEAFF. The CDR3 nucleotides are TGTGCCAGCAGCTTAGTAATTCCGGGACAGGGGGGTATTGAAGCTTTCTTT.